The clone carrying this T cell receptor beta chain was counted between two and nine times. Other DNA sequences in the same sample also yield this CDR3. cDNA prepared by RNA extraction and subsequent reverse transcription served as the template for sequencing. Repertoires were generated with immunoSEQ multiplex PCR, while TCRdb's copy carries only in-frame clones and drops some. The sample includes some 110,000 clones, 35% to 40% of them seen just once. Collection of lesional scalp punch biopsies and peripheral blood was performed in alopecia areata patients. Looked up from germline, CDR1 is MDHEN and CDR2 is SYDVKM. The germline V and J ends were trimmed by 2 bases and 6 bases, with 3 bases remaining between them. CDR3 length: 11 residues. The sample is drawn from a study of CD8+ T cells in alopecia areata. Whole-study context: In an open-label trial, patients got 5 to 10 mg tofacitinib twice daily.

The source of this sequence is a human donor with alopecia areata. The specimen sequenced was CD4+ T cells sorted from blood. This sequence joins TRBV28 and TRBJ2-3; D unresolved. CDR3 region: CASSLMDTQYF. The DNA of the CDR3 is TGTGCCAGCAGTTTAATGGATACGCAGTATTTT.